Following are 22 T cell receptor beta chains from one sample sequenced in a study of T cell changes during pregnancy in multiple sclerosis. Clones were sequenced by immunoSEQ multiplex PCR, and TCRdb holds only the in-frame ones, with some missing. This table has 95,000 to 100,000 clones, around 92% appearing once. The sample here was peripheral blood, taken in the second trimester of pregnancy. These receptor sequences come from a female donor with multiple sclerosis, enrolled in a pregnancy study.

The chain employs TRBV27 and TRBJ1-3; 9 bases are a match to TRBD1. V gave up 4 bases and J gave up 0 bases; unmatched junction bases: 10. The CDR3 consists of 18 residues. CDR1 is MNHEY and CDR2 is SMNVEV in the germline V gene (reference sequence). The CDR3 spells CASSWKPGTGNSGNTIYF. CDR3 in DNA: TGTGCCAGCAGTTGGAAACCCGGGACAGGGAACTCTGGAAACACCATATATTTT.

The chain is built from TRBV28 and TRBJ1-5; possibly TRBD1 for D (5 bases). The germline V gene has CDR1 MDHEN and CDR2 SYDVKM. Trimming removed 4 bases from V and 8 bases from J, with 15 bases in between. The CDR3 extends over 14 amino acids. The CDR3 nucleotides read TGTGCCAGCAGTTCACCCCAAGGAGGGGAGCCCCAGCATTTT. Residues: CASSSPQGGEPQHF.

In DNA form, the CDR3 reads TGTGCCAGCAGCTTGGTAGCGGGAGGGAGACTCTACGAGCAGTACTTC. This sequence encodes CASSLVAGGRLYEQYF. The chain carries TRBV7-9 and TRBJ2-7; 11 nucleotides align to TRBD2. V shed 3 bases and J 3 bases; nucleotides not matched to a gene: 7. The CDR3 totals 16 residues. Germline V gene sequence: CDR1 SEHNR, CDR2 FQNEAQ (reference sequence).

The chain recombines TRBV27 with TRBJ1-1; 9 bases align to TRBD1. Trimming cost V 6 bases and J 5 bases; bases outside gene matches: 7. CDR3 length: 14 amino acids. Germline V gene lookup returns CDR1 MNHEY and CDR2 SMNVEV (reference sequence). CDR3: CASSRGQGRTEAFF. The DNA for the CDR3 is TGTGCCAGCAGCCGGGGACAGGGAAGGACTGAAGCTTTCTTT.

J is TRBJ2-3 and V is TRBV5-4, with 9 bases matching TRBD2. The V gene's germline CDR1 is SGHNT and CDR2 YYREEE (reference sequence). After removal of 0 bases from V and 2 bases from J, the junction contained 7 bases not matched to a gene. This CDR3 has 17 residues. DNA for the CDR3: TGTGCCAGCAGCTTGGGTTTGACTAGCGGATCCACAGATACGCAGTATTTT. Translation gives CASSLGLTSGSTDTQYF.

The rearrangement links TRBV19 to TRBJ2-1; possible D gene TRBD2, 6 bases. V gave up 1 base and J gave up 3 bases, with 10 bases separating them. Germline CDR1 and CDR2: LNHDA and SQIVND (reference sequence). The CDR3 has 15 residues. The CDR3 sequence is CASSIVGGNYNEQFF. As DNA, the CDR3 is TGTGCCAGTAGTATAGTAGGAGGGAACTACAATGAGCAGTTCTTC. Variable domain in full (rest from reference TRBV19 and TRBJ2-1): DGGITQSPKYLFRKEGQNVTLSCEQNLNHDAMYWYRQDPGQGLRLIYYSQIVNDFQKGDIAEGYSVSREKKESFPLTVTSAQKNPTAFYLCASSIVGGNYNEQFFGPGTRLTVL.

The J gene is TRBJ1-1, the V gene TRBV2, with D unclear. Deletions cut 3 bases from V and 0 bases from J, with 8 bases between. CDR3 size: 14 residues. Germline V gives CDR1 SNHLY, CDR2 FYNNEI. The CDR3 here is CASSEGTMNTEAFF. DNA of the CDR3: TGTGCCAGCAGTGAGGGCACCATGAACACTGAAGCTTTCTTT.

This clone was counted only a few times. This chain joins TRBV6-5 and TRBJ1-2; the D gene is possibly TRBD1 (5 bases). The CDR3 is 13 amino acids. V gave up 5 bases and J gave up 6 bases, with 13 bases separating them. The germline V gene encodes CDR1 MNHEY and CDR2 SVGAGI. CDR3 protein: CASSNDRWDGYTF. The CDR3 bases are TGTGCCAGCAGTAACGACAGATGGGATGGCTACACCTTC.

The genes are TRBV5-4 and TRBJ2-3; 7 bases fit TRBD2. This CDR3 comprises 15 residues. Trimming removed 3 bases from V and 4 bases from J; junction bases left unmatched: 8. Germline-derived CDR1 and CDR2 are SGHNT and YYREEE (reference sequence). This chain's CDR3 is CASSYGGEGADTQYF. In DNA, the CDR3 is TGTGCCAGCAGCTACGGTGGGGAGGGCGCAGATACGCAGTATTTT.

The rearrangement uses TRBV19 and TRBJ1-1, with D maybe TRBD1 (5 bases). The germline V gene has CDR1 LNHDA and CDR2 SQIVND (reference sequence). Trimming pared 4 bases from V and 7 bases from J, leaving 16 bases between. The CDR3 runs 14 residues. For the CDR3, the DNA is TGTGCCAGTAGTAGGGGCAGGGCCCACATTGAAGCTTTCTTT. Translated, it gives CASSRGRAHIEAFF.

This chain joins TRBV9 and TRBJ2-1; 11 bases agree with TRBD2. Trimming at V came to 4 bases and at J to 1 base, leaving 4 bases not matched to a gene. The germline gives CDR1 SGDLS, CDR2 YYNGEE. The CDR3 length is 16 residues. CDR3 in DNA: TGTGCCAGCAGCACCCGACTAGCGGGGTCCTACAATGAGCAGTTCTTC. Its protein is CASSTRLAGSYNEQFF.

The CDR3 bases are TGTGCCAGTAGTATAAGGAGGGGGCGCGGCGGGGAGCTGTTTTTT. Amino acids: CASSIRRGRGGELFF. This chain connects TRBV19 to TRBJ2-2; possible D gene TRBD1, 7 bases. Germline CDR1 and CDR2: LNHDA and SQIVND (reference sequence). The CDR3 is made up of 15 amino acids. Trimming cost V 2 bases and J 7 bases, with 14 bases left between them.

The CDR3, as DNA: TGTGCCAGCAGAGGACAGCTCTATGGCTACACCTTC. It codes for CASRGQLYGYTF. The rearrangement joins TRBV6-1 to TRBJ1-2; D is possibly TRBD1 (6 bases). The germline gives CDR1 MNHNS, CDR2 SASEGT. This CDR3 has 12 residues. V shed 6 bases and J shed 4 bases, with 9 bases lying between them.

The chain combines TRBV18 with TRBJ1-5; no clear D. This CDR3 has 14 residues. Germline CDR1 reads KGHSH; CDR2 reads LQKENI. Trimming stripped 3 bases from V and 6 bases from J, with 12 bases between. CDR3: CASSPLRAGQPQHF. The CDR3 DNA reads TGTGCCAGCTCACCGTTGAGGGCCGGTCAGCCCCAGCATTTT. The entire variable domain, with the rest obtained from reference TRBV18 and TRBJ1-5, is as follows: NAGVMQNPRHLVRRRGQEARLRCSPMKGHSHVYWYRQLPEEGLKFMVYLQKENIIDESGMPKERFSAEFPKEGPSILRIQQVVRGDSAAYFCASSPLRAGQPQHFGDGTRLSIL.

This rearrangement joins TRBV11-2 to TRBJ1-2, with 12 positions matching TRBD1. CDR1 SGHAT and CDR2 FQNNGV come from the germline V gene. The CDR3 is 17 amino acids. Trimming cost V 2 bases and J 7 bases; bases outside gene matches: 11. This CDR3 is CASSLLRRGQGAFGYTF. As DNA, the CDR3 is TGTGCCAGCAGCTTATTGAGGAGGGGACAGGGGGCGTTTGGCTACACCTTC.

The chain has TRBV28 and TRBJ2-1; D possibly corresponds to TRBD1 (5 bases). V gave up 5 bases and J gave up 0 bases, with 17 bases separating them. The CDR3 covers 17 residues. Per germline, CDR1 MDHEN and CDR2 SYDVKM. The CDR3 spells CASSTKGVMSSYNEQFF. As DNA, the CDR3 is TGTGCCAGCAGTACCAAAGGGGTTATGAGCTCCTACAATGAGCAGTTCTTC.

V gene TRBV7-9 combines with J gene TRBJ1-1, with D unclear. The CDR3 runs 13 residues. CDR1 and CDR2 from the germline V gene are SEHNR and FQNEAQ (reference sequence). V gave up 4 bases and J gave up 8 bases, with 14 bases separating them. CDR3 protein: CASSSKLPPEAFF. The CDR3 DNA reads as TGTGCCAGCAGCTCCAAACTCCCCCCCGAAGCTTTCTTT.

The chain joins TRBV5-1 to TRBJ1-4; 8 nucleotides line up with TRBD1. The CDR3 runs to 14 residues. CDR1 SGHRS and CDR2 YFSETQ come from the germline V gene. J lost 2 bases, V lost 4 bases, and 1 base had no gene match. The CDR3 reads CASSRDRTNEKLFF. The CDR3 DNA is TGCGCCAGCAGCAGGGACAGGACTAATGAAAAACTGTTTTTT.

The CDR3: CASTPPGDTQYF. For the CDR3, the DNA is TGTGCCAGCACTCCACCGGGTGATACGCAGTATTTT. The J gene is TRBJ2-3, the V gene TRBV28; D unclear. This CDR3 spans 12 amino acids. CDR1 is MDHEN, CDR2 SYDVKM, per germline. Between the trimmed V and J ends, which lost 7 bases and 6 bases, there was a span of 11 bases.

The J gene is TRBJ1-1, the V gene TRBV11-2; 7 nucleotides agree with TRBD1. Germline lookup yields CDR1 SGHAT and CDR2 FQNNGV. J gave up 9 bases and V 1 base, and 2 bases lay outside the gene matches. The CDR3 length is 12 residues. CDR3 DNA sequence: TGTGCCAGCAGCTTAGTGGGACAGCAAGCTTTCTTT. As protein: CASSLVGQQAFF.

The chain is built from TRBV9 and TRBJ2-3; TRBD1 matches at 9 bases. Unmatched junction bases numbered 6, after V lost 2 bases and J lost 8 bases. CDR3 size: 14 residues. Per the germline V gene, CDR1 is SGDLS and CDR2 is YYNGEE. The CDR3: CASSVLTGGSTQYF. The CDR3 nucleotides read TGTGCCAGCAGCGTGTTAACAGGGGGCTCTACGCAGTATTTT.

This clone was recorded only once. The chain is built from TRBV28 and TRBJ1-5; 7 bases map to TRBD1. V dropped 2 bases and J dropped 4; count of bases not matched to a gene: 2. The CDR3 covers 14 residues. The germline gives CDR1 MDHEN, CDR2 SYDVKM. The CDR3 DNA follows: TGTGCCAGCAGTTTAGACAGGGATAATCAGCCCCAGCATTTT. Its translation is CASSLDRDNQPQHF.